This TCR beta chain was recorded in a study of beta chain features in type 1 diabetes. The table lists this clone with a few counts. Its antigen is not known. All of the isolated RNA was reverse transcribed, so expressed TCRB transcripts were sequenced. Using immunoSEQ multiplex PCR, the repertoire was profiled, and TCRdb retains in-frame clones only, with some absent. The table has under 850,000 clones, around 15% seen once; the top ten hold approximately 0.022%. Every single donor gave one heparinised blood draw, and these averaged about 116 mL. Broader study findings: TCRB CDR3s were moderately but significantly shorter in Type 1 diabetes patients in all four CD4+ subsets.

CDR3 length equals 13 residues. The germline V gene has CDR1 SGHRS and CDR2 YFSETQ. The ends were cut back, 5 bases at V and 2 bases at J, with 10 bases in the middle. This chain links TRBV5-1 with TRBJ1-1, with D maybe TRBD1 (6 bases). The origin of this receptor is a man aged 18 to 29 with type 1 diabetes. Source material: naive CD4+ T cells from blood. As DNA, the CDR3 is TGCGCCAGCAGAGAGGGGGTAAACACTGAAGCTTTCTTT. This encodes CASREGVNTEAFF. Looking up the rest from reference TRBV5-1 and TRBJ1-1 gives the full variable domain: KAGVTQTPRYLIKTRGQQVTLSCSPISGHRSVSWYQQTPGQGLQFLFEYFSETQRNKGNFPGRFSGRQFSNSRSEMNVSTLELGDSALYLCASREGVNTEAFFGQGTRLTVV.